This TCR beta chain was recovered during a study of early T cells in non-severe SARS-CoV-2 infection. One entry per CDR3 protein, called by TCRdb with MiXCR from the 5' RACE reads. The sample lists some 29,000 distinct CDR3 sequences; 5.7% were seen once. The germline V gene encodes CDR1 LGHNA and CDR2 YSLEER. Trimming cost V 4 bases and J 0 bases, with 18 bases left between them. This CDR3 contains 18 residues. The sample holds many counts of this clonotype. Sequenced material: whole blood. The chain couples TRBV4-3 to TRBJ1-4, with D unclear. The TCR was taken from an adult who was a healthcare worker with PCR-confirmed SARS-CoV-2 infection or an uninfected control (not recorded which). The CDR3 protein is CASSLQRATGATNEKLFF. The CDR3 region has the DNA TGCGCCAGCAGCCTCCAGAGGGCCACCGGCGCAACTAATGAAAAACTGTTTTTT.